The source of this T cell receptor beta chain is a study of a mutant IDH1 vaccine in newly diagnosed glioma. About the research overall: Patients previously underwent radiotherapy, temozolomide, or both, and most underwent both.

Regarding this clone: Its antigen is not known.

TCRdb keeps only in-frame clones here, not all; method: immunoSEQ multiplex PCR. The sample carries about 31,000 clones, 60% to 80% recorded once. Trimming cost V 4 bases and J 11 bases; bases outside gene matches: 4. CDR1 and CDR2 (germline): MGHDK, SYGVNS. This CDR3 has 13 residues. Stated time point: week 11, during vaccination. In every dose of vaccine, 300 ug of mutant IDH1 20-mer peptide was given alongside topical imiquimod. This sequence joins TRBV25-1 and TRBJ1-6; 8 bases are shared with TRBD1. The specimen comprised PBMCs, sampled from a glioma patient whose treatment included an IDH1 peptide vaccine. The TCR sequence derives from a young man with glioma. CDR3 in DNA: TGTGCCAGCAGTGTCCAGGGGGCTGCACCCCTCCACTTT. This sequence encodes CASSVQGAAPLHF.